This is a list of T cell receptor beta chains from one sample in a study of cytomegalovirus exposure and HLA in healthy donors. Clones were read by immunoSEQ multiplex PCR, and TCRdb kept only the in-frame ones, dropping some. The table records under 200,000 clones, roughly 83% of them present only once. Input material: PBMCs. These receptors all come from a boy aged 5-17 years in good health and CMV-seronegative. Each CDR3 is given with its conserved first and last residue. The D gene is left open where the match is weak. For some rows the clone size is stated as once, few or many, or as a class when expanded; others skip it.

cdr3_nt	cdr3_aa	v_call	j_call	d_call	clone_size
TGTGCCAGCAGCTCGTACAGGTACGAGCAGTACTTC	CASSSYRYEQYF	TRBV7-9	TRBJ2-7	NA	NA
TGCAGGCTGGGGACTAAGCAGTTCTTC	CRLGTKQFF	TRBV20-1	TRBJ2-1	TRBD2	NA
TGTGCCAGCAGCTTGTACTCCCTCACTGAAGCTTTCTTT	CASSLYSLTEAFF	TRBV5-8	TRBJ1-1	NA	NA
TGTGCCAGCAGCTTAACAGGGGTGTATAGTGAAGCTTTCTTT	CASSLTGVYSEAFF	TRBV7-3	TRBJ1-1	NA	NA
TGTGCCAGCAGTCAAAGGCGGGGGGGCACAGATACGCAGTATTTT	CASSQRRGGTDTQYF	TRBV6-5	TRBJ2-3	TRBD2	NA
TGTGCTCTAGCTTCGAGGTTTTACGAGCAGTACTTC	CALASRFYEQYF	TRBV12-5	TRBJ2-7	NA	NA
TGTGCCAGCAGCCGACCCCCTCCAGCCGGAGCCTCCTACAATGAGCAGTTCTTC	CASSRPPPAGASYNEQFF	TRBV28	TRBJ2-1	NA	NA
TGTGCCAGCAGTTTCCAAAGCGGGAGGGTAAACATTCAGTACTTC	CASSFQSGRVNIQYF	TRBV6-6	TRBJ2-4	TRBD2	NA
TGTGCCAGCAGTGTGCGTGACAGGGGGCTTCGACAGCCCCAGCATTTT	CASSVRDRGLRQPQHF	TRBV2	TRBJ1-5	TRBD1	few
TGTGCCAGCAGCGTAGGTCAGAATTCACCCCTCCACTTT	CASSVGQNSPLHF	TRBV9	TRBJ1-6	NA	NA
TGCGCCAGCGGGCGGGGGGGGTACTACGAGCAGTACTTC	CASGRGGYYEQYF	TRBV10-2	TRBJ2-7	TRBD2	NA
TGTGCCAGCAGCCCTCTCTTAACGACAGGGGCCTACGAGCAGTACTTC	CASSPLLTTGAYEQYF	TRBV5-6	TRBJ2-7	TRBD1	NA
TGTGCCTGGTCTAGCGGGGGGGCGGGGGAGCAGTACTTC	CAWSSGGAGEQYF	TRBV30	TRBJ2-7	TRBD2	NA
TGTGCCTGGAGTGTACCTGGACAGGCAAGCAATCAGCCCCAGCATTTT	CAWSVPGQASNQPQHF	TRBV30	TRBJ1-5	TRBD1	NA
TGCGCCAGCAGTGAGAAAGGAGGGGACTGGTACAATGAGCAGTTCTTC	CASSEKGGDWYNEQFF	TRBV10-1	TRBJ2-1	NA	NA
TGTGCCTGGAGTGGGGTGGGAGGGCGAGGCAATGAGCAGTTCTTC	CAWSGVGGRGNEQFF	TRBV30	TRBJ2-1	TRBD2	NA
TGCGCCAGCAGCTTGGCACGTGTAGAACTAGCGGGCAAGAAGGACAATGAGCAGTTCTTC	CASSLARVELAGKKDNEQFF	TRBV5-1	TRBJ2-1	TRBD2	NA
TGCGCCAGCAGCCACACAACAGGGGGTGATGGCTACACCTTC	CASSHTTGGDGYTF	TRBV5-1	TRBJ1-2	TRBD1	NA
TGTGCCAGCAGCCCTCTAGCGGAAACTGGCACAGATACGCAGTATTTT	CASSPLAETGTDTQYF	TRBV9	TRBJ2-3	TRBD2	NA
TGTGCCAGCAGCTTGGGCAGGGTATCCGAGCAGTACTTC	CASSLGRVSEQYF	TRBV11-2	TRBJ2-7	NA	few
TGCGCCAGCAGCCCAAGAGGGACGGGGGGCTACGAGCAGTACTTC	CASSPRGTGGYEQYF	TRBV5-1	TRBJ2-7	TRBD2	NA
TGTGCCAGCAGCCCCCGGGACTCTGTGGGAGCCAAAAACATTCAGTACTTC	CASSPRDSVGAKNIQYF	TRBV11-1	TRBJ2-4	NA	NA
TGTGCCAGCAGCGTAGTAGCTAGCGGGGGGGCCCACGAGCAGTACTTC	CASSVVASGGAHEQYF	TRBV9	TRBJ2-7	TRBD2	NA
TGTGCCAGCAGACGACAGGGTCAATACGAGCAGTACTTC	CASRRQGQYEQYF	TRBV6-5	TRBJ2-7	TRBD1	NA
TGTGCCAGCAGTGAACAACTAGCCCCCAGCACAGATACGCAGTATTTT	CASSEQLAPSTDTQYF	TRBV25-1	TRBJ2-3	NA	NA
TGTGCCAGCAGCTACGACATAAACACTGAAGCTTTCTTT	CASSYDINTEAFF	TRBV5-5	TRBJ1-1	NA	NA
TGTGCCAGCAGCCCCGGCGAGGGGGTTGGCTACACCTTC	CASSPGEGVGYTF	TRBV9	TRBJ1-2	NA	NA
TGTGCCAGCTCCCCGGGACAGGGAGCCTACGAGCAGTACTTC	CASSPGQGAYEQYF	TRBV27	TRBJ2-7	TRBD1	NA
TGTGCCAGCAGCTTGTGGGAGGCAACTAATGAAAAACTGTTTTTT	CASSLWEATNEKLFF	TRBV7-6	TRBJ1-4	NA	NA
TGCGCCAGCAGCTCCCGACTAGCGGGGGGCACAGATACGCAGTATTTT	CASSSRLAGGTDTQYF	TRBV5-1	TRBJ2-3	TRBD2	NA
TGTGCCAGCGGGCTGTCTGTGAACACTGAAGCTTTCTTT	CASGLSVNTEAFF	TRBV6-1	TRBJ1-1	NA	NA
TGTGCCAGCAGCCGGGACAGGGTATACAATGAGCAGTTCTTC	CASSRDRVYNEQFF	TRBV7-9	TRBJ2-1	TRBD1	NA
TGTGCCAGTAGCAGGACTCGGACAGGCATGAACACTGAAGCTTTCTTT	CASSRTRTGMNTEAFF	TRBV19	TRBJ1-1	TRBD1	NA
TGTGCCAGCAGTACCCGACTAGCGGGAGGCCACGAGCAGTACTTC	CASSTRLAGGHEQYF	TRBV6-6	TRBJ2-7	TRBD2	NA
TGTGCCAGCAGGACCGGGACATCCTACGAGCAGTACTTC	CASRTGTSYEQYF	TRBV6-1	TRBJ2-7	NA	NA
TGCAGCGTCAGACAGGGGGGGACTGAAGCTTTCTTT	CSVRQGGTEAFF	TRBV29-1	TRBJ1-1	TRBD1	NA
TGTGCCAGCAGGGGACTAGCGGCCCAAGAGACCCAGTACTTC	CASRGLAAQETQYF	TRBV2	TRBJ2-5	TRBD2	NA
TGTGCCAGCAGCCCTAGCGGGGGGGGAGAGACCCAGTACTTC	CASSPSGGGETQYF	TRBV7-9	TRBJ2-5	TRBD2	NA
TGTGCCAGCAGCCTCGGGGTATATAGCAATCAGCCCCAGCATTTT	CASSLGVYSNQPQHF	TRBV5-6	TRBJ1-5	NA	NA
TGCGCCAGCAGCGCCGGTCGGACCGGGGAGCTGTTTTTT	CASSAGRTGELFF	TRBV10-1	TRBJ2-2	NA	NA
TGCGCCAGCAGCTTGGCCGGGACAGGGGTTGAAAAACTGTTTTTT	CASSLAGTGVEKLFF	TRBV5-1	TRBJ1-4	TRBD1	NA
TGTGCCTCCGACCCCCGCGGGACTAGCGATCGAGAGACCCAGTACTTC	CASDPRGTSDRETQYF	TRBV30	TRBJ2-5	TRBD2	NA
TGTGCCAGCAGCTTGAACGGGGGTACTAATGAAAAACTGTTTTTT	CASSLNGGTNEKLFF	TRBV7-9	TRBJ1-4	NA	few
TGCGCCAGCAGCTTTGTGGGGCTCGAGGCTTTCTTT	CASSFVGLEAFF	TRBV5-1	TRBJ1-1	NA	NA
TGTGCCAGCAGCCATACCACCACAAATTCACCCCTCCACTTT	CASSHTTTNSPLHF	TRBV5-4	TRBJ1-6	NA	NA
TGTGCCTGGGGAGCACCTAACAGGGCCCGCACAGATACGCAGTATTTT	CAWGAPNRARTDTQYF	TRBV30	TRBJ2-3	NA	NA
TGTGCCAGTAGTATAAGCGGGGGTCCCCCTTACTTC	CASSISGGPPYF	TRBV19	TRBJ2-7	TRBD2	NA
TGTGCCAGCAGTTACTCCACGGCAGGGGCGTTTGGCTACACCTTC	CASSYSTAGAFGYTF	TRBV6-5	TRBJ1-2	NA	NA